Below are 18 T cell receptor beta chains sequenced from a single sample in a study of regulatory T cells in long-lasting Graves disease. Building of the TCR beta libraries involved iRepertoire HTBI primers and Arm-PCR of CDR3 regions. TCRdb re-called the multiplex PCR reads with MiXCR, one entry per CDR3 protein. The sample comprises about 460,000 distinct CDR3 sequences, 20% to 25% of which are singletons, and 10% to 15% rests with the top ten. Described time point: persistent/refractory GD, antithyroid drugs over 5 years with positive TRAb. The TCR library was made from RNA that had been extracted from PBMCs in TRIzol. This specimen consisted of peripheral blood mononuclear cells (PBMCs), obtained when the disease was refractory, from a patient treated with antithyroid drugs. All receptors derive from a female donor with Graves disease.

This clonotype was counted only a few times. J is TRBJ1-2 and V is TRBV7-9; no definite D call. The CDR3 runs to 16 residues. Trimming removed 1 base from V and 4 bases from J, with 16 bases in between. CDR1 SEHNR and CDR2 FQNEAQ come from the germline V gene (reference sequence). CDR3 nucleotide sequence: TGTGCCAGCAGCTTAGAGGAGAATCAGCCCTCCTATGGCTACACCTTC. It specifies CASSLEENQPSYGYTF.

This clonotype has ten or more counts. J is TRBJ1-5 and V is TRBV7-8, with D possibly matching TRBD1 (6 bases). Trimming took 5 bases from V and 3 from J, leaving 17 bases between them. The CDR3 covers 16 residues. CDR1 is SGHVS and CDR2 is FQNEAQ in the germline V gene. CDR3 region: CASSSRLDRPNQPQHF. The CDR3 coding sequence is TGTGCCAGCAGCAGCCGCCTGGACAGACCCAATCAGCCCCAGCATTTT.

The table lists this clonotype with a few counts. The chain has TRBV9 and TRBJ2-3; TRBD2 is a possible D gene (5 bases). Germline V CDR1 and CDR2: SGDLS, YYNGEE. This CDR3 has 14 residues. The V end was cut by 2 bases, the J end by 4 bases, with 11 bases between. The CDR3 DNA follows: TGTGCCAGCAGCGTCGAGGGCCGCTCAGATACGCAGTATTTT. This gives the protein CASSVEGRSDTQYF.

This clonotype was seen only once. Sequence at one end of the junction differs from germline and may be a read error. This chain joins TRBV6-4 and TRBJ1-5, with D maybe TRBD1 (5 bases). Germline CDR1 reads MRHNA; CDR2 reads SNTAGT. The CDR3 is 14 amino acids. The DNA of the CDR3 is TGTGCCAGCAGCCAATGGGGGAGCAGTCAGCCCCAGCATTTT. It specifies CASSQWGSSQPQHF.

This clonotype was seen once. Being one base from a much bigger clone, this may be a read error. The J gene is TRBJ2-7, the V gene TRBV28, with 8 nucleotides matching TRBD1. The CDR3 is 15 amino acids. Germline CDR1 is MDHEN and CDR2 is SYDVKM. V dropped 6 bases and J dropped 5; count of bases not matched to a gene: 12. The CDR3 is CASSLTRGQDNEQYF. CDR3 sequence (DNA): TGTGCCAGCAGCTTAACCCGGGGACAGGACAACGAGCAGTACTTC.

This clonotype was counted many times. The J gene is TRBJ1-2, the V gene TRBV7-2; 8 nucleotides agree with TRBD1. The V gene's germline CDR1 is SGHTA and CDR2 FQGNSA. This CDR3 contains 15 residues. V shed 5 bases and J 4 bases; nucleotides not matched to a gene: 9. CDR3 residues: CASSTDEQGGYGYTF. CDR3 nucleotide sequence: TGTGCCAGCAGCACAGATGAACAGGGGGGCTATGGCTACACCTTC.

The genes are TRBV12-3 or TRBV12-4 and TRBJ1-6; 7 bases align to TRBD1. This CDR3 is 14 amino acids long. V gave up 6 bases and J gave up 7 bases; unmatched junction bases: 6. Written as DNA, the CDR3 is TGTGCCAGCAGGGGGGGACAGATGAATTCACCCCTCCACTTT. Translation: CASRGGQMNSPLHF.

This clonotype was counted many times. The chain uses TRBV9 and TRBJ2-7; 7 nucleotides align to TRBD2. CDR1 and CDR2 from the germline V gene are SGDLS and YYNGEE. This CDR3 spans 14 amino acids. The trim removed 5 bases at V and 0 bases at J, leaving 5 bases unmatched. The CDR3, as DNA: TGTGCCAGCAGATGGACTAGAGCCTCCTACGAGCAGTACTTC. This encodes CASRWTRASYEQYF.

V is TRBV28 and J is TRBJ2-3; 9 nucleotides align to TRBD2. CDR3 size: 16 residues. Unmatched junction bases numbered 5, after V lost 3 bases and J lost 1 base. Germline V gene sequence: CDR1 MDHEN, CDR2 SYDVKM. CDR3 bases: TGTGCCAGCAGTTTCGTAGCGGGGGACGGCACAGATACGCAGTATTTT. As protein: CASSFVAGDGTDTQYF.

V gene TRBV7-2 combines with J gene TRBJ2-7; TRBD1 matches 9 bases. The CDR3 totals 17 residues. Germline V gene sequence: CDR1 SGHTA, CDR2 FQGNSA. After removal of 1 base from V and 0 bases from J, the junction contained 7 bases not matched to a gene. The CDR3 loop is CASSLEGQGPTSYEQYF. The CDR3 bases are TGTGCCAGCAGCTTAGAGGGACAGGGCCCGACCTCCTACGAGCAGTACTTC.

Ten or more counts support this clonotype. V gene TRBV6-1 combines with J gene TRBJ1-1; D is uncertain. This CDR3 has 17 amino acids. Germline V CDR1 and CDR2: MNHNS, SASEGT. Trimming took 6 bases from V and 2 from J, leaving 22 bases between them. The CDR3 DNA follows: TGTGCCAGCAGCGACGGGATTGGTGGGTCGCCCAACACTGAAGCTTTCTTT. It encodes CASSDGIGGSPNTEAFF.

The chain employs TRBV27 and TRBJ2-6; possible D gene TRBD1, 5 bases. The CDR3 runs to 16 residues. CDR1 is MNHEY and CDR2 is SMNVEV in the germline V gene (reference sequence). V was clipped by 0 bases and J by 4 bases, with 10 bases between them. CDR3 in DNA: TGTGCCAGCAGTTTATCCCCCAGGGCCGGGGCCAACGTCCTGACTTTC. Its translation: CASSLSPRAGANVLTF. Full variable domain (outside the CDR3, taken from reference TRBV27 and TRBJ2-6): EAQVTQNPRYLITVTGKKLTVTCSQNMNHEYMSWYRQDPGLGLRQIYYSMNVEVTDKGDVPEGYKVSRKEKRNFPLILESPSPNQTSLYFCASSLSPRAGANVLTFGAGSRLTVL.

Ten or more counts support this clonotype. V gene TRBV7-2 combines with J gene TRBJ1-1; 7 bases match TRBD1. V gave up 5 bases and J gave up 0 bases; unmatched junction bases: 6. CDR3 length: 15 residues. From germline, CDR1 is SGHTA and CDR2 FQGNSA. The CDR3 sequence: CASSSAGTVNTEAFF. DNA for the CDR3: TGTGCCAGCAGCAGCGCCGGGACAGTGAACACTGAAGCTTTCTTT. Full variable domain (remainder filled in from reference TRBV7-2 and TRBJ1-1): GAGVSQSPSNKVTEKGKDVELRCDPISGHTALYWYRQSLGQGLEFLIYFQGNSAPDKSGLPSDRFSAERTGGSVSTLTIQRTQQEDSAVYLCASSSAGTVNTEAFFGQGTRLTVV.

In its sample, this clonotype was seen a few times. This chain connects TRBV2 to TRBJ2-1; 9 bases are a match to TRBD1. V lost 6 bases and J lost 6; bases outside the gene matches: 15. Germline V gives CDR1 SNHLY, CDR2 FYNNEI. The CDR3 extends over 17 amino acids. CDR3 sequence: CASSESSFGTGTNEQFF. CDR3 nucleotides: TGTGCCAGCAGCGAAAGCTCCTTCGGGACAGGGACCAATGAGCAGTTCTTC.

This clonotype was detected a few times. This chain uses TRBV19 with TRBJ2-7, with D perhaps TRBD1 (5 bases). V dropped 1 base and J dropped 3 bases, with 10 bases sitting between them. Germline V CDR1 and CDR2: LNHDA, SQIVND (reference sequence). There are 14 residues in the CDR3. The CDR3 loop reads CASSIGGQVYEQYF. The DNA of the CDR3 is TGTGCCAGTAGTATAGGGGGCCAGGTCTACGAGCAGTACTTC.

V usage is TRBV19 and J usage is TRBJ2-2; 7 bases are a match to TRBD1. The V and J ends lost 5 bases and 2 bases, in that order; junction bases with no gene match: 5. CDR1 is LNHDA and CDR2 is SQIVND in the germline V gene (reference sequence). CDR3 length equals 15 residues. CDR3: CASSADRANTGELFF. The CDR3 DNA is TGTGCCAGTAGTGCTGACAGGGCAAACACCGGGGAGCTGTTTTTT.

V usage is TRBV29-1 and J usage is TRBJ1-1; D ambiguous. The CDR3 sequence is 11 residues long. Trimming removed 3 bases from V and 10 bases from J, with 12 bases in between. Germline CDR1 is SQVTM and CDR2 is ANQGSEA. CDR3 residues: CSVEAAGAAFF. The CDR3 nucleotides are TGCAGCGTTGAGGCGGCCGGCGCAGCTTTCTTT.

This clonotype came up many times. The chain is built from TRBV28 and TRBJ1-4; TRBD1 matches at 9 bases. V lost 5 bases and J lost 8; bases outside the gene matches: 9. CDR1 MDHEN and CDR2 SYDVKM come from the germline V gene. The CDR3 totals 15 residues. The CDR3 reads CASSGWTGEREKLFF. CDR3 sequence (DNA): TGTGCCAGCAGTGGATGGACAGGGGAGCGGGAAAAACTGTTTTTT.